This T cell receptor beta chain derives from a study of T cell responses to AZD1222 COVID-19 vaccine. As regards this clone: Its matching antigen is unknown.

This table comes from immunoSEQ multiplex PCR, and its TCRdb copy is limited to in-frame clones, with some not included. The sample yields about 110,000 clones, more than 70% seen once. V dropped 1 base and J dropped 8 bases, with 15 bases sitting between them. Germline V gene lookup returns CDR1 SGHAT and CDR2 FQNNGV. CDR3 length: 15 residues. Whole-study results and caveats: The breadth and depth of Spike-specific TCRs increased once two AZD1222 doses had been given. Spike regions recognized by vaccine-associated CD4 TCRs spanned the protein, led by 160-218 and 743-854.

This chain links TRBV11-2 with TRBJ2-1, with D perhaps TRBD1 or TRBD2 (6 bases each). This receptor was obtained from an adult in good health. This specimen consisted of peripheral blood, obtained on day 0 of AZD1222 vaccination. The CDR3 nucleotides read TGTGCCAGCAGCTTAGCGGGGGCGGCGGGGTATGAGCAGTTCTTC. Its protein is CASSLAGAAGYEQFF.